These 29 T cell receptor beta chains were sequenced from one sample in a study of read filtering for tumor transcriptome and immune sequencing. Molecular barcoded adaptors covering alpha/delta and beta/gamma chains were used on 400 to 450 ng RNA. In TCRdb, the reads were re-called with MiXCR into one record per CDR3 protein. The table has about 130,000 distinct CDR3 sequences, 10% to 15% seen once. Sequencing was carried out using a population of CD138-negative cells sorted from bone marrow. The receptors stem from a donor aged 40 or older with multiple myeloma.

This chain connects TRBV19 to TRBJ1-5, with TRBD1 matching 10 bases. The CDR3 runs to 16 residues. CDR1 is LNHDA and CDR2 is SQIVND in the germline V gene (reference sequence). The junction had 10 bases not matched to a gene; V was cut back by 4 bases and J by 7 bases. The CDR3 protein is CASSTMGQGLPQPQHF. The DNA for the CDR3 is TGTGCCAGTAGTACAATGGGACAGGGGCTACCACAGCCCCAGCATTTT.

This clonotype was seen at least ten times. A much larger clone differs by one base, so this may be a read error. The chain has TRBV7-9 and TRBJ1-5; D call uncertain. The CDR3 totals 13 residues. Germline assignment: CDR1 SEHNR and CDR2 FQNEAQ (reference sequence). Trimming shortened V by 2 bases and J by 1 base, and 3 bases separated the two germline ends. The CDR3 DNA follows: TGTGCCAGCAGCTTACCGAGCAATCAGCCCCAGCATTTT. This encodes CASSLPSNQPQHF.

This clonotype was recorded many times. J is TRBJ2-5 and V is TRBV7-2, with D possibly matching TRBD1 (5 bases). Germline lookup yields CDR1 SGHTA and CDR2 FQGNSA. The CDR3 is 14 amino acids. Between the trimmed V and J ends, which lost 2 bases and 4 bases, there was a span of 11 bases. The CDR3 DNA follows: TGTGCCAGCAGCTTATATGCAGGGCCAGAGACCCAGTACTTC. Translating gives CASSLYAGPETQYF.

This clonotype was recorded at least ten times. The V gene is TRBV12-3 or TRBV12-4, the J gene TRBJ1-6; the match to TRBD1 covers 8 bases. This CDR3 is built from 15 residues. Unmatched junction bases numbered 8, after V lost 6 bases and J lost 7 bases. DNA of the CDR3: TGTGCCAGCAGAGTGGACAGGGTGGGGAATTCACCCCTCCACTTT. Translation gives CASRVDRVGNSPLHF.

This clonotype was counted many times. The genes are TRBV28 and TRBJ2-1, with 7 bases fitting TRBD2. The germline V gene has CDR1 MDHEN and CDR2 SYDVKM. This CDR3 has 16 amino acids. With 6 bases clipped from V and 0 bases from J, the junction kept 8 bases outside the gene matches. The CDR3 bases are TGTGCCAGCAGATGGGCCGCTAGCGGCTCCTACAATGAGCAGTTCTTC. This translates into CASRWAASGSYNEQFF. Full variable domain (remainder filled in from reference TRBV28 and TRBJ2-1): DVKVTQSSRYLVKRTGEKVFLECVQDMDHENMFWYRQDPGLGLRLIYFSYDVKMKEKGDIPEGYSVSREKKERFSLILESASTNQTSMYLCASRWAASGSYNEQFFGPGTRLTVL.

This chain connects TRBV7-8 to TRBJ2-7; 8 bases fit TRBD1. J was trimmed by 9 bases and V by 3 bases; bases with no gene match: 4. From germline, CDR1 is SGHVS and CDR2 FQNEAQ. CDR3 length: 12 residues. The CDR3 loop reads CASSLPQGAQYF. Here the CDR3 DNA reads TGTGCCAGCAGCTTGCCCCAGGGGGCGCAGTACTTC.

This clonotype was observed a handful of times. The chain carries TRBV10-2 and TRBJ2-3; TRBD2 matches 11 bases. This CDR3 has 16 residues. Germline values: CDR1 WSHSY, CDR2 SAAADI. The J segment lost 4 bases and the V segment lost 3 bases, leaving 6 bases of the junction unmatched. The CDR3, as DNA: TGCGCCAGCAGTGACATTACTAGCGGGAGACCAGATACGCAGTATTTT. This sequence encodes CASSDITSGRPDTQYF.

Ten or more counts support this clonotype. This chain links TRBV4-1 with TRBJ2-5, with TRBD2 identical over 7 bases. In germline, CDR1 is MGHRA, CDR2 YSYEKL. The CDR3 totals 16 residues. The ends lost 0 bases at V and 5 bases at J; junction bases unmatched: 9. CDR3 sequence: CASSQDGNGRRETQYF. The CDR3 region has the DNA TGCGCCAGCAGCCAAGATGGAAACGGGAGGAGGGAGACCCAGTACTTC.

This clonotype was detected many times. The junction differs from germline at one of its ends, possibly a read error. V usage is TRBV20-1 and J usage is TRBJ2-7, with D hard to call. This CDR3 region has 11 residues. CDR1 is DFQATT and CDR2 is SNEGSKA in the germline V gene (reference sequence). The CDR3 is CSAKDGYEQSF. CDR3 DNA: TGCAGTGCCAAGGACGGCTACGAGCAGTCCTTC.

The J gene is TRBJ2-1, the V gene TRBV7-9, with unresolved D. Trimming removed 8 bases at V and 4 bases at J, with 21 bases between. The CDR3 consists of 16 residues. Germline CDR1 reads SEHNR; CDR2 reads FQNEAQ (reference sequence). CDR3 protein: CASGLMGGALYNEQFF. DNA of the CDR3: TGTGCCAGCGGTCTTATGGGTGGAGCCCTATACAATGAGCAGTTCTTC.

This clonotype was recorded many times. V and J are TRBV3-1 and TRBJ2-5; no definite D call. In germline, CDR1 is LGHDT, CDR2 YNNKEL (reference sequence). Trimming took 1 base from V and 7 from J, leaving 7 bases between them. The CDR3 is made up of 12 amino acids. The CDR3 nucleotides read TGTGCCAGCAGCCAAGTCCGGAGGACCCAGTACTTC. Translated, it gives CASSQVRRTQYF.

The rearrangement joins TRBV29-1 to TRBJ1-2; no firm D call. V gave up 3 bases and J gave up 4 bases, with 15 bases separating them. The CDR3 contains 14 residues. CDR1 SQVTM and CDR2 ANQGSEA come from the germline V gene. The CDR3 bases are TGCAGCGTTGACACCCGGACTCTGGGCTATGGCTACACCTTC. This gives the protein CSVDTRTLGYGYTF.

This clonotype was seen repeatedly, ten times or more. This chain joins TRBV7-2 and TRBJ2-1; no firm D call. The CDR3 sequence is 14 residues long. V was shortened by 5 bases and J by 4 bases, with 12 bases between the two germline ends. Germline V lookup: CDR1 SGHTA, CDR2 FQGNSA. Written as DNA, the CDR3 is TGTGCCAGCAGCACTCAGGCTGGTTACAATGAGCAGTTCTTC. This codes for CASSTQAGYNEQFF.

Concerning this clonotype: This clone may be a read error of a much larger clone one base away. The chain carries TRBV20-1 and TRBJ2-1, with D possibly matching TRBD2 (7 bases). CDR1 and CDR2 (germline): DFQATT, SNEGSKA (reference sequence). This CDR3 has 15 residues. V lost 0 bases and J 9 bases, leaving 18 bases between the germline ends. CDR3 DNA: TGCAGTGCTAGAGATCAAGGGGGGGCCGTCAGTGAGCAGTTCTTC. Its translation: CSARDQGGAVSEQFF.

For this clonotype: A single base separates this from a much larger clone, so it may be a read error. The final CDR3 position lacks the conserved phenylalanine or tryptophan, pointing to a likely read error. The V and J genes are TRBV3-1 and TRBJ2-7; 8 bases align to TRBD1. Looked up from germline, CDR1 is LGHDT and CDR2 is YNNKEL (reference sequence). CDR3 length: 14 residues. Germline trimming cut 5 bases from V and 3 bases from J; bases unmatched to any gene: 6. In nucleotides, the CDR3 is TGTGCCAGCAGCGCATACAGGGGGTTCTACGAGCAGTACCTC. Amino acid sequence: CASSAYRGFYEQYL.

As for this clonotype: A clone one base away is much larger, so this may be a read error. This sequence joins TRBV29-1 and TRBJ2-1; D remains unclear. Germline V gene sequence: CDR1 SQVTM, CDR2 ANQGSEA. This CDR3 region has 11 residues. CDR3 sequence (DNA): TGCAGCGTTGGGGGTGCGTTGGAGCAGTCCTTC. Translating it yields CSVGGALEQSF.

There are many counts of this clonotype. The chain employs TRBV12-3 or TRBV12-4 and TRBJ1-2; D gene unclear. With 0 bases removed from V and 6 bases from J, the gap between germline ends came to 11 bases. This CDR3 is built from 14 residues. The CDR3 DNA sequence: TGTGCCAGCAGTTTAGCGGATGCCGTACATGGCTACACCTTC. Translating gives CASSLADAVHGYTF.

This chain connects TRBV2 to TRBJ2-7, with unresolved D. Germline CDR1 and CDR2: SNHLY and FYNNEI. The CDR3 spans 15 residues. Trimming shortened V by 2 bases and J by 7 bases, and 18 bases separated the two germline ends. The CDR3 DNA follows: TGTGCCAGCAGTGAATTTCAGAGTCACTCCAGTGAGCAGTACTTC. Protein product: CASSEFQSHSSEQYF.

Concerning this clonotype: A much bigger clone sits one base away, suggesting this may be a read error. The CDR3 nucleotides are TGTGCCAGCAGCTCTGACTCTAGCGCAGATACGCAGTATTTT. This translates into CASSSDSSADTQYF. The genes are TRBV5-4 and TRBJ2-3, with a tentative D call TRBD2 (6 bases). The CDR3 length is 14 residues. The V and J ends lost 3 bases and 4 bases respectively, with 12 bases between them. Germline CDR1 is SGHNT and CDR2 is YYREEE (reference sequence).

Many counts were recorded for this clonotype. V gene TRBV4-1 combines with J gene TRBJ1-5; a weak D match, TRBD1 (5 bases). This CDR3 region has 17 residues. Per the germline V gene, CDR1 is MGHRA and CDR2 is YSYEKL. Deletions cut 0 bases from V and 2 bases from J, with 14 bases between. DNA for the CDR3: TGCGCCAGCAGCCAAGAGGGACTTCAAGTTGGCAATCAGCCCCAGCATTTT. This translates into CASSQEGLQVGNQPQHF.

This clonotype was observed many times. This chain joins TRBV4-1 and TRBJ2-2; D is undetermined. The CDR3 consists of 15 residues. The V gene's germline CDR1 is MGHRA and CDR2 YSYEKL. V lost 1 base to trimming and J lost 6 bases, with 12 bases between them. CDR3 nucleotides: TGCGCCAGCAGCCAAGGGAACAGTGCTGCCGGGGAGCTGTTTTTT. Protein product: CASSQGNSAAGELFF.

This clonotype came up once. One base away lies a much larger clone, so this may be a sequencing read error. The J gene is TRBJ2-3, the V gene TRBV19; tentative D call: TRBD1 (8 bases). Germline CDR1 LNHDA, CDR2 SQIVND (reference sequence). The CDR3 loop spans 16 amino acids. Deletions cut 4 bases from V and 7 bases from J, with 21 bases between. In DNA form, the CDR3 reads TGTGCCAGTAGTACAGAGAAGCGGGACAGGTTTAATACGCAGTATTTT. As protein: CASSTEKRDRFNTQYF.

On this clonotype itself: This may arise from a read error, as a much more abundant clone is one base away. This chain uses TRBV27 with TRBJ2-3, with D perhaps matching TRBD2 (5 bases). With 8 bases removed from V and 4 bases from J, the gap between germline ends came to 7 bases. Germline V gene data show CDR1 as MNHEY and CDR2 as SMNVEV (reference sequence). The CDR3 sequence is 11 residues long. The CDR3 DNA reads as TGTGCCAGCGGGGAGTCAGATACGCAGTATTTT. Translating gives CASGESDTQYF.

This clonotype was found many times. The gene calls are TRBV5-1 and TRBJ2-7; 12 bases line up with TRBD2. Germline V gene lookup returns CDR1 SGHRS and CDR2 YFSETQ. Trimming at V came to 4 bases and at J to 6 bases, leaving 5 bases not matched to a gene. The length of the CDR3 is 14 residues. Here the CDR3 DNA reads TGCGCCAGCAGCCCAGGACTAGCGGGAAGCGAGCAGTACTTC. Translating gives CASSPGLAGSEQYF. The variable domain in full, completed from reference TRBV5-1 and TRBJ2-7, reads KAGVTQTPRYLIKTRGQQVTLSCSPISGHRSVSWYQQTPGQGLQFLFEYFSETQRNKGNFPGRFSGRQFSNSRSEMNVSTLELGDSALYLCASSPGLAGSEQYFGPGTRLTVT.

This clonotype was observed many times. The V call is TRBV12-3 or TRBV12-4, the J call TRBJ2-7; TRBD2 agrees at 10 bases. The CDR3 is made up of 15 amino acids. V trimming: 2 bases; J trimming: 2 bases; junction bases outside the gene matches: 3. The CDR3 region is CASSLMLAGAYEQYF. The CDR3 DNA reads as TGTGCCAGCAGTTTAATGCTAGCGGGAGCCTACGAGCAGTACTTC.

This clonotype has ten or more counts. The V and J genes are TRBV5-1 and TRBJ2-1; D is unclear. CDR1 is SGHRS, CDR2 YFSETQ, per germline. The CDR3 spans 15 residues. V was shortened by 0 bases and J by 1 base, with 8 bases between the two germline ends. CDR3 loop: CASSLELTSYNEQFF. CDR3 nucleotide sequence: TGCGCCAGCAGCTTGGAACTGACTTCCTACAATGAGCAGTTCTTC.

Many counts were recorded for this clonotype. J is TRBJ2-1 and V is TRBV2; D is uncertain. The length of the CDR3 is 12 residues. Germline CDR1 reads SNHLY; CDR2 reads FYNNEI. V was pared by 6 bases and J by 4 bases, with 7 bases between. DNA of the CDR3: TGTGCCAGCAGACTGAGATACAATGAGCAGTTCTTC. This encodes CASRLRYNEQFF.

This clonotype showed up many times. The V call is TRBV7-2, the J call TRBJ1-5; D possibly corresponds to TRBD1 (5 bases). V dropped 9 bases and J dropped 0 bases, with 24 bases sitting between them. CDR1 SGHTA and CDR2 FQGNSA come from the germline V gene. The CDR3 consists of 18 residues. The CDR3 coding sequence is TGTGCCAGATTCCGGGCAGGGCCCCACCATCATAGCAATCAGCCCCAGCATTTT. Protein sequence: CARFRAGPHHHSNQPQHF.

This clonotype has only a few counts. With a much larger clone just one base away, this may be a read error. CDR3 sequence reads: CASSQGPAGGLSYEQYF. In nucleotides, the CDR3 is TGTGCCAGCAGCCAAGGACCAGCGGGGGGACTCTCCTACGAGCAGTACTTC. The chain has TRBV3-1 and TRBJ2-7; TRBD2 aligns across 9 bases. With 1 base clipped from V and 0 bases from J, the junction kept 7 bases outside the gene matches. Germline values: CDR1 LGHDT, CDR2 YNNKEL (reference sequence). The CDR3 is made up of 17 amino acids.